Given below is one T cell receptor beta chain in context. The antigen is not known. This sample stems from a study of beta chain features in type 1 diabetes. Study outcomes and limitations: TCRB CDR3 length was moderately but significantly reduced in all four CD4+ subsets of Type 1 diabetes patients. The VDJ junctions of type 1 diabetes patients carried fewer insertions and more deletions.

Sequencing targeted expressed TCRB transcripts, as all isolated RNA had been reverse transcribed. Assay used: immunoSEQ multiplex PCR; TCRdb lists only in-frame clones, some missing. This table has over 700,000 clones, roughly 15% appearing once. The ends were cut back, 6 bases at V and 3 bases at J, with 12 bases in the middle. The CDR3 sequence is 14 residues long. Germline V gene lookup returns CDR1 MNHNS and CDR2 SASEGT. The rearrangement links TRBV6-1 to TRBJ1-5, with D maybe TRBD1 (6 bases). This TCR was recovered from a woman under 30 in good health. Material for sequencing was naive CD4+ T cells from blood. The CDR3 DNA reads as TGTGCCAGCAGCTCCAGGGGAAACAATCAGCCCCAGCATTTT. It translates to CASSSRGNNQPQHF.